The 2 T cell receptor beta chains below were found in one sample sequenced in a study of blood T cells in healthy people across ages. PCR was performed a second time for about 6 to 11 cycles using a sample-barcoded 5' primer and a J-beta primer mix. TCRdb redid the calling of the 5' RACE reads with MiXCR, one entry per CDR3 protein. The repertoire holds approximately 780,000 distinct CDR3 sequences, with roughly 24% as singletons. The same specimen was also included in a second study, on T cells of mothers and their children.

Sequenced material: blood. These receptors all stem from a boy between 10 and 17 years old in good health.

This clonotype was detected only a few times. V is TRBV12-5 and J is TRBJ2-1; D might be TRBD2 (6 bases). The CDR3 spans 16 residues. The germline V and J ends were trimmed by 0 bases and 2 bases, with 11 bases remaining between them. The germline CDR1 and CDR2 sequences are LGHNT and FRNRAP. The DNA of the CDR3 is TGTGCTAGTGGTTTGGTACTTAGCGGCACCTACAATGAGCAGTTCTTC. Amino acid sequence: CASGLVLSGTYNEQFF.

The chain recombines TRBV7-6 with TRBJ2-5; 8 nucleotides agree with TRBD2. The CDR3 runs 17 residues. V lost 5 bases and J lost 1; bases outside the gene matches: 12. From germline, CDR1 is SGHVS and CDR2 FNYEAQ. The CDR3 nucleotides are TGTGCCAGCAGCCAAAAGGGACGGGGGGGCATCCAAGAGACCCAGTACTTC. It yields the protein CASSQKGRGGIQETQYF.